The present T cell receptor (beta chain) was sequenced within a study of OX40 agonist ivuxolimab in advanced cancers. Germline V gives CDR1 SGHRS, CDR2 YFSETQ. Trimming took off 4 bases at V and 8 bases at J, with 18 bases between the two ends. This CDR3 spans 14 amino acids. Data came from immunoSEQ multiplex PCR; TCRdb stores just in-frame clones and leaves some out. The sample lists tens of thousands of clones; almost 85% were seen once. This clone has only one observation. V and J are TRBV5-1 and TRBJ1-2; no firm D call. This receptor was taken from an adult with an advanced solid tumor such as melanoma, head and neck, liver or kidney cancer. Sequences were derived from CD4+ or CD8+ T cells sorted from blood, sampled in a trial of the OX40 agonist ivuxolimab. The DNA of the CDR3 is TGCGCCAGCAGCCCGGGCGACAAGAATGGAGGCTACACCTTC. Residues: CASSPGDKNGGYTF.